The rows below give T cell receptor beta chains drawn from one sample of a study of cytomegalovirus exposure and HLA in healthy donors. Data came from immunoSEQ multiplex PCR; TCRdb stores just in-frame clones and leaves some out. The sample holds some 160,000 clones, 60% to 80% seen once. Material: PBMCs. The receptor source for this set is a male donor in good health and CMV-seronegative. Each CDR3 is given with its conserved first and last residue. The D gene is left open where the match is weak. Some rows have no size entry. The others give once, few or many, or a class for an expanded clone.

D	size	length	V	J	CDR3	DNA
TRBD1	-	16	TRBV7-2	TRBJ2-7	CASSLSGGRTNYEQYF	TGTGCCAGCAGCTTATCAGGGGGCCGGACAAATTACGAGCAGTACTTC
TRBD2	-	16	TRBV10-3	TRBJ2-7	CAITANAGLRVYEQYF	TGTGCCATCACTGCTAACGCGGGACTACGAGTCTACGAGCAGTACTTC
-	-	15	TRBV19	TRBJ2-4	CASSWGDLAKNIQYF	TGTGCCAGTAGTTGGGGAGATCTAGCCAAAAACATTCAGTACTTC
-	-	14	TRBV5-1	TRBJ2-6	CASSWGPGANVLTF	TGCGCCAGCAGCTGGGGGCCTGGGGCCAACGTCCTGACTTTC
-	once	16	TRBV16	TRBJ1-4	CASSQSGGVGGEKLFF	TGTGCCAGCAGCCAATCCGGAGGGGTAGGAGGTGAAAAACTGTTTTTT
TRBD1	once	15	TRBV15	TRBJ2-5	CATSRDQGAYETQYF	TGTGCCACCAGCAGAGATCAGGGGGCGTACGAGACCCAGTACTTC
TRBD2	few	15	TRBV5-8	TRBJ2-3	CASRLTGTRLDTQYF	TGTGCCAGCAGACTTACCGGGACTAGATTGGATACGCAGTATTTT
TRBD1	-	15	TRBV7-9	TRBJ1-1	CASSLPTGGITEAFF	TGTGCCAGCAGCTTACCGACAGGGGGTATCACTGAAGCTTTCTTT
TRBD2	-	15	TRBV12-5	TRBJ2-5	CASGQGTSGAETQYF	TGTGCTAGTGGACAGGGGACTAGCGGGGCGGAGACCCAGTACTTC
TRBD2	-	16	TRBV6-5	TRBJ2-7	CASSYRGLAGGSEQYF	TGTGCCAGCAGTTATAGGGGGCTAGCGGGGGGGAGTGAGCAGTACTTC
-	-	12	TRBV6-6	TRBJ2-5	CASSLPQETQYF	TGTGCCAGCAGCCTTCCCCAAGAGACCCAGTACTTC
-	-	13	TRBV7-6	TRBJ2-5	CASSLPNQETQYF	TGTGCCAGCAGCCTACCAAATCAAGAGACCCAGTACTTC
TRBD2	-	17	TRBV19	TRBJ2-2	CASSSSRGGYNTGELFF	TGTGCCAGTAGTTCATCTCGGGGGGGCTATAACACCGGGGAGCTGTTTTTT
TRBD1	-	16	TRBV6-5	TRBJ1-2	CASSYSTGFKFRPYTF	TGTGCCAGCAGTTACTCGACAGGGTTTAAGTTTAGACCCTACACCTTC
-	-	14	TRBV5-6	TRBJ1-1	CASSLRGGPTEAFF	TGTGCCAGCAGCTTGAGGGGAGGACCCACTGAAGCTTTCTTT
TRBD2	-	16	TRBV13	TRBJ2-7	CASSQTSGPLSYEQYF	TGTGCCAGCAGCCAAACTAGCGGGCCCCTCTCCTACGAGCAGTACTTC
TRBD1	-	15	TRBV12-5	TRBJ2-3	CASGRDRVMADTQYF	TGTGCTAGTGGCCGGGACAGGGTGATGGCAGATACGCAGTATTTT
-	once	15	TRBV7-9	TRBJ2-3	CASSRGTASTDTQYF	TGTGCCAGCAGCAGGGGGACGGCTAGCACAGATACGCAGTATTTT
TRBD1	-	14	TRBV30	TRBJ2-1	CAWSGGQAFNEQFF	TGTGCCTGGAGCGGAGGACAGGCTTTCAATGAGCAGTTCTTC
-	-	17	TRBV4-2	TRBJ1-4	CASSQGLLEGPNEKLFF	TGTGCCAGCAGCCAAGGTCTCTTGGAGGGCCCGAATGAAAAACTGTTTTTT
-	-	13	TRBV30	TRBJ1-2	CAWSVRRNYGYTF	TGTGCCTGGAGTGTAAGGCGGAACTATGGCTACACCTTC
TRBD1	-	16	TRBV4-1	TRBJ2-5	CASSQGGQGGRETQYF	TGCGCCAGCAGCCAAGGCGGACAGGGAGGTCGGGAGACCCAGTACTTC
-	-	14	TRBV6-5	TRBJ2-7	CASSYHPTAGEQYF	TGTGCCAGCAGTTACCACCCGACAGCGGGCGAGCAGTACTTC
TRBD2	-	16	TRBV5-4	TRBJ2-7	CASSIPSGSESYEQYF	TGTGCCAGCAGCATACCAAGCGGGAGCGAGTCCTACGAGCAGTACTTC
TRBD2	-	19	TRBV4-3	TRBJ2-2	CASSQALLGGGGNTGELFF	TGCGCCAGCAGCCAAGCTCTCCTCGGCGGGGGTGGGAACACCGGGGAGCTGTTTTTT
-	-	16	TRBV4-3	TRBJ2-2	CASSQRTGTNTGELFF	TGCGCCAGCAGCCAACGAACAGGGACGAACACCGGGGAGCTGTTTTTT
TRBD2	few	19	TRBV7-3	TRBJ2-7	CASTLTGLAGGSVSYEQYF	TGTGCCAGCACCCTTACAGGACTAGCGGGAGGGTCCGTCTCCTACGAGCAGTACTTC
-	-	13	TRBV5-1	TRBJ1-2	CASSLTSNYGYTF	TGCGCCAGCAGCTTGACTTCTAACTATGGCTACACCTTC
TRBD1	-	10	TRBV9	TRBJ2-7	CASSAGGQYF	TGTGCCAGCAGCGCAGGGGGGCAGTACTTC
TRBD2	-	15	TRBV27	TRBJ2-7	CASSFGGTSVSEQYF	TGTGCCAGCAGTTTTGGAGGGACTAGCGTTTCCGAGCAGTACTTC
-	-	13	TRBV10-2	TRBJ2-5	CASSRDFQETQYF	TGCGCCAGCAGTCGGGACTTTCAAGAGACCCAGTACTTC
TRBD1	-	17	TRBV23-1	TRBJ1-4	CASRLGQGGVTNEKLFF	TGCGCCAGCAGACTAGGACAGGGGGGGGTAACTAATGAAAAACTGTTTTTT
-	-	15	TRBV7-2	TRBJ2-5	CASSLVPGFQETQYF	TGTGCCAGCAGCTTAGTGCCTGGCTTTCAAGAGACCCAGTACTTC
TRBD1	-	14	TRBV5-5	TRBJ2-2	CASSTGPNTGELFF	TGTGCCAGTTCGACAGGGCCAAACACCGGGGAGCTGTTTTTT
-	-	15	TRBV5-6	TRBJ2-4	CASSPSAGAKNIQYF	TGTGCCAGCAGCCCCAGCGCAGGGGCCAAAAACATTCAGTACTTC
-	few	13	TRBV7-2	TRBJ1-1	CASRRERGTEAFF	TGTGCCAGCAGACGGGAGAGGGGCACTGAAGCTTTCTTT
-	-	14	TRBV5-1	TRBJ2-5	CASSVSNGGETQYF	TGCGCCAGCAGCGTATCCAATGGCGGAGAGACCCAGTACTTC
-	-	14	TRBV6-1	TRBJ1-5	CASSGGSQVEPQHF	TGTGCCAGCAGTGGAGGGAGCCAGGTAGAGCCCCAGCATTTT
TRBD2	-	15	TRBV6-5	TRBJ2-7	CASSYEGGRSYEQYF	TGTGCCAGCAGTTATGAAGGCGGGAGATCCTACGAGCAGTACTTC
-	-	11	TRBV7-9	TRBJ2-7	CASALAYEQYF	TGTGCCAGCGCCCTAGCGTACGAGCAGTACTTC
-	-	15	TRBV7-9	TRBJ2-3	CASSSNLAPGDTQYF	TGTGCCAGCAGCTCGAATTTGGCCCCGGGGGATACGCAGTATTTT
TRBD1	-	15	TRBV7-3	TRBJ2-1	CASSQTGQGLDEQFF	TGTGCCAGCAGCCAAACCGGACAGGGTTTAGATGAGCAGTTCTTC
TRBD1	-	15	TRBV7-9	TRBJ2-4	CASSLNRGSKNIQYF	TGTGCCAGCAGCTTGAACAGGGGTTCCAAAAACATTCAGTACTTC
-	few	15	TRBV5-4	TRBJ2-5	CASSLGPGELETQYF	TGTGCCAGCAGCTTGGGTCCGGGGGAACTGGAGACCCAGTACTTC
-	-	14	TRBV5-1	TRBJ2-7	CASSAGVGGYEQYF	TGCGCCAGCAGCGCGGGGGTAGGGGGGTACGAGCAGTACTTC